A selection of T cell receptor beta chains follows, all from one sample in a study of cytomegalovirus exposure and HLA in healthy donors. Some clones are missing from TCRdb's copy, which holds only in-frame ones; the method was immunoSEQ multiplex PCR. The sample carries under 200,000 clones, 75% recorded once. Material for sequencing was PBMCs. These receptors came from a male donor in good health and CMV-seronegative. Both conserved end residues are part of each CDR3. D genes are given only for firm matches. Clone size, where shown, is once, few, many, or a class for clones that have expanded.

TRBV13	TRBJ2-1	-	-	TGTGCCAGCAGCTTAGAAGGACAGGGAGGGGGCAATGAGCAGTTCTTC	CASSLEGQGGGNEQFF
TRBV27	TRBJ1-5	TRBD1	-	TGTGCCAGCAGTTTAAACAGGGGGCTTAATCAGCCCCAGCATTTT	CASSLNRGLNQPQHF
TRBV7-6	TRBJ2-3	TRBD2	-	TGTGCCAGCAGCTTAGGGCCCAGCGGGAGGACAGATACGCAGTATTTT	CASSLGPSGRTDTQYF
TRBV30	TRBJ2-3	-	once	TGTGCCTGGAGTGTACGTAGGGGGAGGGGAGATACGCAGTATTTT	CAWSVRRGRGDTQYF
TRBV19	TRBJ1-1	TRBD1	-	TGTGCCAGTAGTACACGGGACAGGGGCATGAACACTGAAGCTTTCTTT	CASSTRDRGMNTEAFF
TRBV19	TRBJ2-3	TRBD1	once	TGTGCCAGTAGCCGCACGGACAGGACTAGCACAGATACGCAGTATTTT	CASSRTDRTSTDTQYF
TRBV6-5	TRBJ2-7	TRBD2	-	TGTGCCAGCAGTGCCGGGACTAGCGGATCTTACGAGCAGTACTTC	CASSAGTSGSYEQYF
TRBV7-2	TRBJ2-6	-	-	TGTGCCAGCAGCTTATACCTGAGGGGGGCCAACGTCCTGACTTTC	CASSLYLRGANVLTF
TRBV7-6	TRBJ2-1	TRBD2	once	TGTGCCAGCAGCTTGGAGACTAGCGGGACCTCCTACAATGAGCAGTTCTTC	CASSLETSGTSYNEQFF
TRBV6-1	TRBJ1-6	-	once	TGTGCCAGCAGTGACGCCGGGACACCTAATAATCCCTCCAGGTTT	CASSDAGTPNNPSRF
TRBV7-3	TRBJ1-2	TRBD1	few	TGTGCCAGCAGCTTGGAGGGGACAGACTATGGCTACACCTTC	CASSLEGTDYGYTF
TRBV5-1	TRBJ1-2	-	-	TGCGCCAGCAGCATGGACAGCAACTATGGCTACACCTTC	CASSMDSNYGYTF
TRBV2	TRBJ2-1	TRBD1	once	TGTGCCAGCAGTGAATCCGGGGGACAGGCATACAATGAGCAGTTCTTC	CASSESGGQAYNEQFF
TRBV27	TRBJ1-1	-	-	TGTGCCAGCAACACTCAGGGTCGAACTGAAGCTTTCTTT	CASNTQGRTEAFF
TRBV6-1	TRBJ1-5	-	-	TGTGCCAGCAGTCCGGACACCGGCAATCAGCCCCAGCATTTT	CASSPDTGNQPQHF
TRBV6-1	TRBJ2-7	-	-	TGTGCCAGCTATCTTCCCCTCGAGCAGTACTTC	CASYLPLEQYF
TRBV9	TRBJ2-3	-	-	TGTGCCAGCAGCTCCTCCACAGATACGCAGTATTTT	CASSSSTDTQYF
TRBV29-1	TRBJ2-1	TRBD2	-	TGCAGCGGGGGGACTAGCGGGGGGTCCTACAATGAGCAGTTCTTC	CSGGTSGGSYNEQFF
TRBV7-9	TRBJ1-1	TRBD1	-	TGTGCCAGCAGCAAAGGACAGGGGAACACTGAAGCTTTCTTT	CASSKGQGNTEAFF
TRBV5-1	TRBJ2-1	-	-	TGCGCCAGCAGCTTGGCCGAGGTCGTCAATGAGCAGTTCTTC	CASSLAEVVNEQFF
TRBV6-5	TRBJ2-1	TRBD1	-	TGTGCCAGCAGTACCCCGACAGGGGTGCACAATGAGCAGTTCTTC	CASSTPTGVHNEQFF
TRBV19	TRBJ1-4	-	-	TGTGCCAGCTCTCGGGGGGGGCTTAATGAAAAACTGTTTTTT	CASSRGGLNEKLFF
TRBV9	TRBJ1-2	TRBD1	few	TGTGCCAGCAGCGGTTCCCTCCGGGACAGTGGATATGGCTACACCTTC	CASSGSLRDSGYGYTF
TRBV2	TRBJ1-2	-	few	TGTGCCAGCACCCCGGGGGGGGGCCGCAGCAACTATGGCTACACCTTC	CASTPGGGRSNYGYTF
TRBV28	TRBJ2-4	-	-	TGTGCCAGCAGTGAAGGAGGGGCGGGCAAAAACATTCAGTACTTC	CASSEGGAGKNIQYF
TRBV5-4	TRBJ1-4	TRBD1	once	TGTGCCAGCAGCGGAACGACAGGGGGCAAAGATGAAAAACTGTTTTTT	CASSGTTGGKDEKLFF
TRBV5-8	TRBJ2-7	-	once	TGTGCCAGCAGCTCACGGGTGTTCAACTACGAGCAGTACTTC	CASSSRVFNYEQYF
TRBV4-1	TRBJ1-1	-	once	TGCGCCAGCAGCCAAGGACAGAGTTTCACTGAAGCTTTCTTT	CASSQGQSFTEAFF
TRBV11-2	TRBJ2-7	-	-	TGTGCCAGCAGCGTGTCGCTGTTGAGCGAGCAGTACTTC	CASSVSLLSEQYF
TRBV6-5	TRBJ2-7	-	-	TGTGCCAGCAGACGGACGGGGACTTACGAGCAGTACTTC	CASRRTGTYEQYF
TRBV5-6	TRBJ1-4	-	-	TGTGCCAGCAGCTTCCAATACAGGGTGCCTAATGAAAAACTGTTTTTT	CASSFQYRVPNEKLFF
TRBV30	TRBJ2-7	-	-	TGTGCCTGGAAGGGTACAGGTCTCTACGAGCAGTACTTC	CAWKGTGLYEQYF
TRBV30	TRBJ1-2	-	-	TGTGCCTGGAGTGTAAAAAGGGGCGGTGGCTACACCTTC	CAWSVKRGGGYTF
TRBV20-1	TRBJ2-3	-	-	TGCAGTGCTAGCTCCCGGGATACGCAGTATTTT	CSASSRDTQYF
TRBV7-3	TRBJ2-2	TRBD2	few	TGTGCCAGCAGCTTAGCGGGGGGCCAGAACACCGGGGAGCTGTTTTTT	CASSLAGGQNTGELFF
TRBV5-1	TRBJ2-1	-	-	TGCGCCAGCAGCTTGGGGGCTGGCGCTACTTTCTACAATGAGCAGTTCTTC	CASSLGAGATFYNEQFF
TRBV5-8	TRBJ2-5	-	many	TGTGCCAGCAGCTTGGTGGAGGAGACCCAGTACTTC	CASSLVEETQYF
TRBV2	TRBJ1-1	TRBD1	-	TGTGCCAGCAGTGGGGACAGGGGGAACACTGAAGCTTTCTTT	CASSGDRGNTEAFF
TRBV5-1	TRBJ2-4	TRBD1	once	TGCGCCAGCAGCCCGTCCCTGGACAGGGGCGTGGGCATTCAGTACTTC	CASSPSLDRGVGIQYF
TRBV7-2	TRBJ2-2	-	-	TGTGCCAGCAGCTTAGTGGCAGGGGTTCCAACCGGGGAGCTGTTTTTT	CASSLVAGVPTGELFF
TRBV4-3	TRBJ2-1	-	-	TGCGCCAGCAGCCAAATAACAGGGTGGACCTACAATGAGCAGTTCTTC	CASSQITGWTYNEQFF
TRBV4-1	TRBJ2-7	TRBD2	-	TGCGCCAGCAGCCGAAACGAGCGGGGGGTTCGGGGTGAGCAGTACTTC	CASSRNERGVRGEQYF
TRBV6-5	TRBJ2-1	-	-	TGTGCCAGCAGTTACGAACAGAGCTCCTACAATGAGCAGTTCTTC	CASSYEQSSYNEQFF